The 5 T cell receptor beta chains listed next were all sequenced from one sample in a study of blood T cells in healthy people across ages. Alongside a J-beta primer mix, a sample-barcoded 5' primer served in a second PCR lasting roughly 7 to 12 cycles. TCRdb redid the calling of the 5' RACE reads with MiXCR, one entry per CDR3 protein. The data show about 1.7 million distinct CDR3 sequences, 28% seen once. The sample consisted of blood. These receptors all come from a woman under 40 in good health.

This clonotype was seen more than once but under ten times. The chain uses TRBV9 and TRBJ2-4; D may be TRBD1 or TRBD2 (6 bases each). The CDR3 has 15 amino acids. V was trimmed by 3 bases and J by 6 bases, leaving 16 bases between them. CDR1 SGDLS and CDR2 YYNGEE come from the germline V gene. The CDR3 DNA follows: TGTGCCAGCAGCGCCCGTCCCGGAGGGGGAAACATTCAGTACTTC. The encoded protein is CASSARPGGGNIQYF.

The V gene is TRBV12-3 or TRBV12-4, the J gene TRBJ2-5; a possible D gene is TRBD1 (7 bases). The CDR3 length is 14 residues. V was trimmed by 6 bases and J by 1 base, leaving 12 bases between them. The CDR3 loop reads CASSSQGGQETQYF. The CDR3 bases are TGTGCCAGCAGCTCGCAGGGGGGCCAAGAGACCCAGTACTTC.

As for this clonotype: With a much larger clone just one base away, this may be a read error. The CDR3 ends on some other residue instead of the conserved phenylalanine or tryptophan, so this is likely a read error. V is TRBV5-5 and J is TRBJ2-1; 14 nucleotides align to TRBD2. The CDR3 is made up of 16 amino acids. Germline-derived CDR1 and CDR2 are SGHKS and YYEKEE (reference sequence). V was clipped by 2 bases and J by 8 bases; unmatched bases: 6. CDR3 sequence (DNA): TGTGCCAGCAGCTTATCCGGGACTAGCGGGAGCGATGAGCAGTTCGTC. Protein sequence: CASSLSGTSGSDEQFV.

This chain joins TRBV12-3 or TRBV12-4 and TRBJ2-7, with 12 bases matching TRBD2. The J call may be incorrect, as the DNA end agrees better with TRBJ2-5. The CDR3 runs 15 residues. The CDR3 loop is CASRETSGGKETQYF. CDR3 DNA: TGTGCCAGCAGAGAGACTAGCGGGGGCAAAGAGACCCAGTACTTC.

This clonotype showed up many times. The chain has TRBV7-2 and TRBJ2-6; no clear D. With 2 bases removed from V and 3 bases from J, the gap between germline ends came to 5 bases. The CDR3 sequence is 14 residues long. Per germline, CDR1 SGHTA and CDR2 FQGNSA. As DNA, the CDR3 is TGTGCCAGCAGCTTACTAGATGGGGCCAACGTCCTGACTTTC. Translation: CASSLLDGANVLTF.